The 23 T cell receptor beta chains in this list originate from one sample, sequenced in a study of beta chain features in type 1 diabetes. Isolated RNA was reverse transcribed in full, so expressed TCRB transcripts were sequenced. Repertoires were generated with immunoSEQ multiplex PCR, while TCRdb's copy carries only in-frame clones and drops some. The repertoire has about 930,000 clones, roughly a sixth of them found once; the top ten carry around 0.02%. Specimen: naive CD4+ T cells from blood. These receptors were taken from a woman between 18 and 30 years old in good health.

This chain connects TRBV7-9 to TRBJ2-5; 7 bases agree with TRBD1. The CDR3 loop spans 15 amino acids. Trimming at V came to 4 bases and at J to 5 bases, leaving 10 bases not matched to a gene. Germline loops: CDR1 SEHNR, CDR2 FQNEAQ (reference sequence). The CDR3, as DNA: TGTGCCAGCAGCTCGACTAACAGGGGTTCTGAGACCCAGTACTTC. This codes for CASSSTNRGSETQYF.

This chain connects TRBV2 to TRBJ2-6; D gene ambiguous. CDR1 and CDR2 from the germline V gene are SNHLY and FYNNEI. CDR3 size: 18 residues. Trimming left V 6 bases short and J 0 bases short, with 18 bases between. CDR3 residues: CASSETGRRSSGANVLTF. CDR3 DNA sequence: TGTGCCAGCAGCGAAACGGGCCGGCGGAGCTCTGGGGCCAACGTCCTGACTTTC.

The chain is built from TRBV15 and TRBJ1-5; D is perhaps TRBD1 (6 bases). Trimming shortened V by 3 bases and J by 0 bases, and 9 bases separated the two germline ends. This CDR3 contains 15 residues. Germline V gives CDR1 LNHNV, CDR2 YYDKDF (reference sequence). CDR3 in DNA: TGTGCCACCAGCAGGCGGACAGTTAGCAATCAGCCCCAGCATTTT. Encoded protein: CATSRRTVSNQPQHF.

This clone was recorded a few times. The V and J genes are TRBV9 and TRBJ1-1, with 8 bases aligning to TRBD1. CDR1 SGDLS and CDR2 YYNGEE come from the germline V gene. The junction had 5 bases not matched to a gene; V was cut back by 3 bases and J by 1 base. This CDR3 has 15 residues. The CDR3 bases are TGTGCCAGCAGCGGAGACGGGACAGGGAACACTGAAGCTTTCTTT. Amino acids: CASSGDGTGNTEAFF.

This clone was seen only a few times. J is TRBJ2-1 and V is TRBV10-3, with D perhaps TRBD2 (6 bases). This CDR3 has 15 amino acids. V was pared by 4 bases and J by 7 bases, with 17 bases between. The germline gives CDR1 ENHRY, CDR2 SYGVKD. The CDR3 reads CAISVAGGRTNEQFF. The CDR3 region has the DNA TGTGCCATCAGTGTCGCCGGGGGACGAACGAATGAGCAGTTCTTC.

The J gene is TRBJ2-3, the V gene TRBV7-2; possibly TRBD2 for D (6 bases). Trimming pared 3 bases from V and 6 bases from J, leaving 13 bases between. Germline V gene sequence: CDR1 SGHTA, CDR2 FQGNSA. The CDR3 is made up of 14 amino acids. Here the CDR3 DNA reads TGTGCCAGCAGCTTTTTTAGCGGCGAGGATACGCAGTATTTT. Protein product: CASSFFSGEDTQYF.

The CDR3 DNA follows: TGTGCCAGCAGCTTAAGCTTCAGCACAGATACGCAGTATTTT. Amino acids: CASSLSFSTDTQYF. The chain couples TRBV7-8 to TRBJ2-3; no clear D gene. The CDR3 spans 14 residues. The germline V and J ends were trimmed by 2 bases and 0 bases, with 6 bases remaining between them. The germline V gene encodes CDR1 SGHVS and CDR2 FQNEAQ.

In its sample, this clone was seen a few times. This chain connects TRBV5-4 to TRBJ2-1, with a tentative D call TRBD2 (6 bases). CDR3 size: 15 residues. The V end lost 5 bases, the J end lost 1 base, and 13 bases lay between the germline ends. From germline, CDR1 is SGHNT and CDR2 YYREEE (reference sequence). CDR3 DNA: TGTGCCAGCAGACCTAGCGTTGGATCCTACAATGAGCAGTTCTTC. This codes for CASRPSVGSYNEQFF.

The chain carries TRBV6-1 and TRBJ2-3, with D unresolved. The V and J ends lost 6 bases and 3 bases respectively, with 7 bases between them. The CDR3 is 12 residues long. Germline CDR1 MNHNS, CDR2 SASEGT. The DNA for the CDR3 is TGTGCCAGCAGCCCCCGGACAGATACGCAGTATTTT. It yields the protein CASSPRTDTQYF.

The chain has TRBV5-1 and TRBJ2-5; 10 positions match TRBD2. Germline V lookup: CDR1 SGHRS, CDR2 YFSETQ. V lost 0 bases and J lost 0; bases outside the gene matches: 5. The CDR3 covers 17 residues. The CDR3 nucleotides read TGCGCCAGCAGCTTGGCCTCTAGCGGGGGTGACCAAGAGACCCAGTACTTC. Translation: CASSLASSGGDQETQYF.

V usage is TRBV28 and J usage is TRBJ1-5; D is possibly TRBD1 (5 bases). Germline loops: CDR1 MDHEN, CDR2 SYDVKM. This CDR3 is 14 amino acids long. With 6 bases removed from V and 3 bases from J, the gap between germline ends came to 12 bases. The CDR3 sequence: CASRGRQINQPQHF. In nucleotides, the CDR3 is TGTGCCAGCAGAGGACGACAGATCAATCAGCCCCAGCATTTT.

Points on this clone: Distinct nucleotide sequences in the sample also encode this CDR3. The CDR3 protein is CASSYSKAGGPYEQYF. CDR3 in DNA: TGTGCCAGCAGTTACTCGAAGGCGGGAGGGCCGTACGAGCAGTACTTC. The gene calls are TRBV6-6 and TRBJ2-7; 9 nucleotides align to TRBD2. CDR3 length: 16 residues. Trimming took 0 bases from V and 4 from J; bases not matched to a gene: 7. CDR1 and CDR2 from the germline V gene are MNHNY and SVGAGI (reference sequence).

There are a few counts of this clone. This rearrangement joins TRBV29-1 to TRBJ2-5, with a possible D match to TRBD2 (6 bases). The CDR3 covers 13 residues. Per germline, CDR1 SQVTM and CDR2 ANQGSEA. V lost 6 bases and J 2 bases, leaving 13 bases between the germline ends. The DNA for the CDR3 is TGCAGCGTGTTGAAGGGGACTCAAGAGACCCAGTACTTC. This codes for CSVLKGTQETQYF.

This clone was counted only a few times. The gene calls are TRBV28 and TRBJ2-7; 8 bases are a match to TRBD1. Trimming took 6 bases from V and 7 from J; bases not matched to a gene: 14. CDR1 and CDR2 (germline): MDHEN, SYDVKM. The CDR3 length is 15 residues. In nucleotides, the CDR3 is TGTGCCAGCAGCCCCACCCGAGACAGGGGCTGGGAGCAGTACTTC. It is translated as CASSPTRDRGWEQYF.

The rearrangement links TRBV9 to TRBJ2-3; 13 bases match TRBD2. V lost 0 bases and J lost 5; bases outside the gene matches: 9. The germline V gene encodes CDR1 SGDLS and CDR2 YYNGEE. This CDR3 is built from 18 residues. The DNA for the CDR3 is TGTGCCAGCAGCGTAGCGACTAGCGGGAGGCCCCGGGGAGATACGCAGTATTTT. It specifies CASSVATSGRPRGDTQYF.

This clone was counted between two and nine times. V and J are TRBV5-4 and TRBJ2-1; D ambiguous. Germline V gene lookup returns CDR1 SGHNT and CDR2 YYREEE (reference sequence). V lost 0 bases to trimming and J lost 1 base, with 8 bases between them. The CDR3 consists of 15 residues. CDR3 amino acids: CASSLDSSSYNEQFF. CDR3 DNA sequence: TGTGCCAGCAGCTTGGACAGTTCTTCCTACAATGAGCAGTTCTTC.

Here the CDR3 reads CASSQDYLNEQFF. The CDR3 DNA reads TGTGCCAGCAGCCAAGATTACCTGAATGAGCAGTTCTTC. The chain uses TRBV14 and TRBJ2-1; the D is unclear. CDR1 is SGHDN, CDR2 FVKESK, per germline. This CDR3 has 13 residues. Trimming took 0 bases from V and 7 from J, leaving 7 bases between them.

The table lists this clone with a few counts. The V gene is TRBV19, the J gene TRBJ1-1; D unresolved. The CDR3 runs 14 residues. Germline V lookup: CDR1 LNHDA, CDR2 SQIVND (reference sequence). V was clipped by 1 base and J by 4 bases, with 10 bases between them. CDR3 region: CASSIVGPSTEAFF. DNA of the CDR3: TGTGCCAGTAGTATAGTTGGTCCGAGCACTGAAGCTTTCTTT.

This clone has a handful of counts. This chain connects TRBV29-1 to TRBJ2-5, with a possible D match to TRBD1 (6 bases). CDR1 is SQVTM, CDR2 ANQGSEA, per germline. V was pared by 0 bases and J by 4 bases, with 12 bases between. The CDR3 extends over 14 amino acids. CDR3 in amino acids: CSVEDPQGRETQYF. CDR3 nucleotide sequence: TGCAGCGTTGAAGATCCTCAGGGGAGAGAGACCCAGTACTTC. Filled out from reference TRBV29-1 and TRBJ2-5, the complete variable domain reads SAVISQKPSRDICQRGTSLTIQCQVDSQVTMMFWYRQQPGQSLTLIATANQGSEATYESGFVIDKFPISRPNLTFSTLTVSNMSPEDSSIYLCSVEDPQGRETQYFGPGTRLLVL.

There are a few counts of this clone. V is TRBV5-1 and J is TRBJ2-5, with D unclear. The DNA end is more similar to TRBJ2-7, so the J call may be wrong. CDR1 is SGHRS, CDR2 YFSETQ, per germline. There are 11 residues in the CDR3. The CDR3 is CASSLDIEQYF. The CDR3 DNA follows: TGCGCCAGCAGCTTGGACATCGAGCAGTACTTC.

V usage is TRBV10-2 and J usage is TRBJ2-7; D remains unclear. The V and J ends lost 3 bases and 7 bases respectively, with 10 bases between them. Germline CDR1 reads WSHSY; CDR2 reads SAAADI. The length of the CDR3 is 12 residues. In DNA, the CDR3 is TGCGCCAGCAGTGATCAAGTCGGAGAGCAGTACTTC. Protein product: CASSDQVGEQYF.

J is TRBJ2-7 and V is TRBV21-1; the table calls TRBD2, which could not be checked here. TRBV21-1 is labeled a pseudogene. CDR3 size: 16 residues. CDR3 nucleotides: TGTGCCAGCAGCAAGATCTCGCTAGCGGGAGCATACGAGCAGTACTTC. This codes for CASSKISLAGAYEQYF.

V gene TRBV5-1 combines with J gene TRBJ2-7; 10 bases line up with TRBD2. V lost 0 bases, J lost 0 bases, and 18 bases stayed unmatched. This CDR3 is 21 amino acids long. The V gene's germline CDR1 is SGHRS and CDR2 YFSETQ. In DNA, the CDR3 is TGCGCCAGCAGCTTGGGTAATCAAGGCGGCCTAGCGGGAGCGAGCTCCTACGAGCAGTACTTC. This sequence encodes CASSLGNQGGLAGASSYEQYF.